Listed below are T cell receptor beta chains from one sample, sequenced in a study of blood T cell repertoires in COVID-19. Using immunoSEQ multiplex PCR, the repertoire was profiled, and TCRdb retains in-frame clones only, with some absent. The data contain about 92,000 clones, less than 85% of them singletons. Sequenced sample: peripheral blood. These receptors were collected from a woman in her 70s with acute or convalescent COVID-19. Each CDR3 is given with its conserved first and last residue. D genes are given only for firm matches. Size is omitted from some rows. Given values are once, few, many or a class for expanded clones.

D: TRBD1; J: TRBJ1-5; size: -; V: TRBV6-2/TRBV6-3; CDR3: CASSSGQGRNQPQHF; DNA: TGTGCCAGCAGTTCAGGACAGGGACGCAATCAGCCCCAGCATTTT
D: TRBD2; J: TRBJ2-7; size: once; V: TRBV6-2/TRBV6-3; CDR3: CASSNPGTTTGEQYF; DNA: TGTGCCAGCAGTAACCCCGGGACTACTACGGGTGAGCAGTACTTC
D: TRBD1; J: TRBJ2-2; size: many; V: TRBV11-2; CDR3: CASEDRGVGFTGELFF; DNA: TGTGCCAGCGAGGACAGGGGAGTAGGATTCACCGGGGAGCTGTTTTTT
D: -; J: TRBJ1-1; size: -; V: TRBV11-2; CDR3: CASSTHQGSSEAFF; DNA: TGTGCCAGCAGTACCCATCAGGGTTCTTCTGAAGCTTTCTTT
D: TRBD1; J: TRBJ1-5; size: once; V: TRBV6-5; CDR3: CASNRGLSNQPQHF; DNA: TGTGCCAGCAACAGGGGCCTTAGCAATCAGCCCCAGCATTTT
D: -; J: TRBJ1-2; size: -; V: TRBV28; CDR3: CASSIANRFGAF; DNA: TGTGCCAGCAGTATAGCCAACCGCTTCGGGGCCTTC
D: TRBD2; J: TRBJ2-3; size: -; V: TRBV19; CDR3: CASGASGGTDTQYF; DNA: TGTGCCAGCGGGGCTAGCGGGGGTACAGATACGCAGTATTTT
D: TRBD1; J: TRBJ2-7; size: -; V: TRBV12-3/TRBV12-4; CDR3: CASTRDREYEQYF; DNA: TGTGCCAGCACCCGGGACAGGGAATACGAGCAGTACTTC
D: -; J: TRBJ2-2; size: -; V: TRBV5-6; CDR3: CASSRLASNTGELFF; DNA: TGTGCCAGCAGCCGACTTGCTTCAAACACCGGGGAGCTGTTTTTT
D: -; J: TRBJ1-2; size: -; V: TRBV20-1; CDR3: CTPHGSRGYTF; DNA: TGCACTCCTCATGGGTCCAGGGGCTACACCTTC
D: TRBD2; J: TRBJ2-5; size: -; V: TRBV5-4; CDR3: CASSLELAGVETQYF; DNA: TGTGCCAGCAGCTTGGAACTAGCGGGAGTGGAGACCCAGTACTTC
D: -; J: TRBJ1-4; size: few; V: TRBV28; CDR3: CASSSMQRVGEKLFF; DNA: TGTGCCAGCAGTTCCATGCAACGGGTTGGGGAAAAACTGTTTTTT
D: -; J: TRBJ2-7; size: -; V: TRBV28; CDR3: CASYPGGTGFYEQYF; DNA: TGTGCCAGCTACCCCGGGGGGACAGGCTTCTACGAGCAGTACTTC
D: TRBD1; J: TRBJ2-7; size: few; V: TRBV7-2; CDR3: CASSPPGQGVEQYF; DNA: TGTGCCAGCAGCCCCCCGGGACAGGGGGTCGAGCAGTACTTC
D: -; J: TRBJ2-7; size: once; V: TRBV7-2; CDR3: CASSLDSVAPYEQYF; DNA: TGTGCCAGCAGCTTAGACTCCGTCGCCCCCTACGAGCAGTACTTC
D: -; J: TRBJ2-7; size: -; V: TRBV6-5; CDR3: CAFGRSQGYEQYF; DNA: TGTGCCTTCGGGCGAAGCCAGGGCTACGAGCAGTACTTC
D: -; J: TRBJ1-3; size: -; V: TRBV5-4; CDR3: CASSLQGSGNTIYF; DNA: TGTGCCAGCAGCTTGCAGGGGTCTGGAAACACCATATATTTT
D: TRBD2; J: TRBJ2-1; size: -; V: TRBV10-3; CDR3: CAIRKGLAGSSSYNEQFF; DNA: TGTGCCATCAGAAAGGGACTAGCGGGATCGAGCTCCTACAATGAGCAGTTCTTC
D: TRBD1; J: TRBJ1-1; size: once; V: TRBV5-6; CDR3: CASSPTFEGQGAVETEAFF; DNA: TGTGCCAGCAGCCCAACCTTTGAGGGACAGGGGGCGGTTGAGACTGAAGCTTTCTTT
D: -; J: TRBJ1-4; size: -; V: TRBV25-1; CDR3: CASRRQFNEKLFF; DNA: TGTGCCAGCAGGAGGCAGTTTAATGAAAAACTGTTTTTT
D: TRBD1; J: TRBJ1-1; size: -; V: TRBV10-3; CDR3: CASQGQGSVAFF; DNA: TGTGCCTCTCAGGGACAGGGATCAGTCGCTTTCTTT
D: TRBD2; J: TRBJ2-1; size: -; V: TRBV28; CDR3: CASLKLAGRSPFDNEQFF; DNA: TGTGCCAGCTTGAAACTAGCGGGGAGGTCCCCTTTCGACAATGAGCAGTTCTTC
D: TRBD1; J: TRBJ1-2; size: few; V: TRBV29-1; CDR3: CSVDAQGVGYTF; DNA: TGCAGCGTTGATGCTCAGGGGGTTGGCTACACCTTC
D: -; J: TRBJ2-1; size: -; V: TRBV5-1; CDR3: CASSLRVNEQFF; DNA: TGCGCCAGCAGCTTGCGGGTGAATGAGCAGTTCTTC
D: -; J: TRBJ2-7; size: few; V: TRBV27; CDR3: CASRSTGPGAYEQYF; DNA: TGTGCCAGCAGGTCTACAGGGCCTGGGGCCTACGAGCAGTACTTC
D: TRBD2; J: TRBJ2-1; size: -; V: TRBV5-1; CDR3: CASSILAGGDNEQFF; DNA: TGCGCCAGCAGCATTCTAGCGGGAGGGGACAATGAGCAGTTCTTC
D: TRBD1; J: TRBJ1-2; size: -; V: TRBV25-1; CDR3: CASSERTGRGYTF; DNA: TGTGCCAGCAGTGAGCGGACAGGGCGCGGCTACACCTTC
D: TRBD1; J: TRBJ2-7; size: -; V: TRBV18; CDR3: CASSPRDRSSYEQYF; DNA: TGTGCCAGCTCACCCCGGGACAGGAGCTCCTACGAGCAGTACTTC
D: -; J: TRBJ1-2; size: -; V: TRBV6-5; CDR3: CACRVTAGGYGYTF; DNA: TGTGCCTGCCGGGTTACGGCCGGTGGATATGGCTACACCTTC
D: TRBD1; J: TRBJ1-1; size: -; V: TRBV4-2; CDR3: CASSQSRQGAGVEAFF; DNA: TGTGCCAGCAGCCAGTCTCGACAGGGGGCAGGGGTTGAAGCTTTCTTT
D: TRBD2; J: TRBJ2-3; size: -; V: TRBV24-1; CDR3: CATSDRSGRAWDTQYF; DNA: TGTGCCACCAGTGACCGTAGCGGGAGGGCCTGGGATACGCAGTATTTT
D: -; J: TRBJ1-1; size: -; V: TRBV5-8; CDR3: CASIRTDEAFF; DNA: TGTGCCAGCATCAGGACAGATGAAGCTTTCTTT
D: -; J: TRBJ2-3; size: -; V: TRBV5-4; CDR3: CASSLGAAGQSTDTQYF; DNA: TGTGCCAGCAGCTTGGGGGCAGCGGGCCAAAGCACAGATACGCAGTATTTT
D: TRBD2; J: TRBJ2-2; size: -; V: TRBV5-1; CDR3: CASSSQGAGVVGELFF; DNA: TGCGCCAGCAGCTCCCAGGGAGCGGGAGTTGTCGGGGAGCTGTTTTTT
D: -; J: TRBJ2-2; size: -; V: TRBV6-6; CDR3: CASIQGWTGELFF; DNA: TGTGCCAGCATACAGGGTTGGACCGGGGAGCTGTTTTTT
D: -; J: TRBJ2-3; size: -; V: TRBV7-3; CDR3: CASSLTPPDTQYF; DNA: TGTGCCAGCAGCTTAACCCCCCCGGATACGCAGTATTTT
D: -; J: TRBJ2-7; size: -; V: TRBV7-9; CDR3: CASSPQLAYEQYF; DNA: TGTGCCAGCAGCCCACAGTTAGCCTACGAGCAGTACTTC